This TCR beta chain originates from a study of blood T cells in healthy people across ages. The people who gave samples were healthy Caucasians from Russia, aged roughly 6 to 100. Through a sample-barcoded 5' primer and a J-beta primer mix, a second PCR was run for about 6 to 11 cycles. Via MiXCR, TCRdb re-called the 5' RACE reads, giving one row per CDR3 protein. In the table there are roughly 1.5 million distinct CDR3 sequences, approximately 42% of which are singletons. Trimming took off 4 bases at V and 4 bases at J, with 13 bases between the two ends. CDR1 and CDR2 (germline): SGDLS, YYNGEE. This CDR3 region has 14 residues.

Material for sequencing was blood. This TCR came from a woman between 18 and 29 years old in good health. The V gene is TRBV9, the J gene TRBJ2-3; no clear D. CDR3 protein: CASSPLQVADTQYF. CDR3 coding DNA: TGTGCCAGCAGCCCTCTCCAGGTGGCAGATACGCAGTATTTT. The variable domain in full, with the rest retrieved from reference TRBV9 and TRBJ2-3, is DSGVTQTPKHLITATGQRVTLRCSPRSGDLSVYWYQQSLDQGLQFLIQYYNGEERAKGNILERFSAQQFPDLHSELNLSSLELGDSALYFCASSPLQVADTQYFGPGTRLTVL.